This TCR beta chain was sequenced during a study of neurological immune-mediated disorders. Germline lookup yields CDR1 DFQATT and CDR2 SNEGSKA (reference sequence). Trimming removed 6 bases at V and 7 bases at J, with 16 bases between. This CDR3 is built from 12 residues. The unsorted libraries had their origin in 2 million PBMCs stored at -80 C. Every sequencing run produced over 180 million TCR-beta sequences, and the sequences from any one run covered 15-18 subjects. TCRdb reprocessed the 5' RACE reads with MiXCR, giving one entry per CDR3 protein. The table includes about 66,000 distinct CDR3 sequences, less than 4% detected once. Study-level points and caveats: No sharing of CDR3 amino acid sequences was observed among expanded clones across subjects, suggesting private repertoires in all groups.

This clonotype was seen once. Its antigen is unknown. A much larger clone differs by one base, so this may be a read error. This clonotype originated in a man aged 25 to 45 with multiple sclerosis. The specimen sequenced was PBMCs. V usage is TRBV20-1 and J usage is TRBJ2-7, with D possibly TRBD1 on 5 matching bases. The chain's CDR3 is CSAQGRLEEQYF. The CDR3 bases are TGCAGTGCGCAGGGAAGGCTCGAAGAGCAGTACTTC.